These 22 T cell receptor beta chains were sequenced from one sample in a study of prognosis after radiotherapy for stage I lung cancer. Amplification of TCR beta CDR3 from genomic DNA used two-round multiplex PCR. For every TRBV and TRBJ gene, a specific primer was used in first-round PCR. TCRdb reprocessed the multiplex PCR reads with MiXCR, giving one entry per CDR3 protein. The repertoire has about 15,000 distinct CDR3 sequences, around 40% of them found once; the top ten carry approximately 40%. The sequencing here drew on PBMCs, taken before or after stereotactic body radiation therapy (not recorded which). Receptors were obtained from a donor aged 50 or older with non-small cell lung cancer.

This clonotype showed up many times. The chain couples TRBV3-1 to TRBJ2-7, with a possible D match to TRBD1 (5 bases). Looked up from germline, CDR1 is LGHDT and CDR2 is YNNKEL (reference sequence). CDR3 length: 16 residues. Trimming left V 3 bases short and J 5 bases short, with 20 bases between. The CDR3 bases are TGTGCCAGCAGCCATTCATATACAGGTTTCAGCAACGAGCAGTACTTC. Amino acid sequence: CASSHSYTGFSNEQYF.

This clonotype was seen ten or more times. The rearrangement links TRBV12-3 or TRBV12-4 to TRBJ2-5; D not certain. This CDR3 contains 13 residues. V shed 6 bases and J shed 2 bases, with 10 bases lying between them. The CDR3 region has the DNA TGTGCCAGCAGCCCGGACCAACAAGAGACCCAGTACTTC. Translated, it gives CASSPDQQETQYF.

This chain joins TRBV30 and TRBJ2-7; D gene ambiguous. Trimming took off 0 bases at V and 6 bases at J, with 15 bases between the two ends. The CDR3 runs 14 residues. Germline values: CDR1 GTSNPN, CDR2 SVGIG (reference sequence). The CDR3 region has the DNA TGTGCCTGGAGTGTTGATGATTCCCGAGGCGAGCAGTACTTC. This sequence encodes CAWSVDDSRGEQYF.

The chain uses TRBV6-2 or TRBV6-3 and TRBJ2-1; 11 bases match TRBD2. The germline V gene encodes CDR1 MNHEY and CDR2 SVGEGT. The CDR3 has 15 amino acids. V shed 5 bases and J 7 bases; nucleotides not matched to a gene: 7. Here the CDR3 reads CASSIAGGSVNEQFF. The CDR3 DNA sequence: TGTGCCAGCAGTATAGCGGGAGGGTCAGTGAATGAGCAGTTCTTC.

This clonotype was seen ten or more times. V usage is TRBV10-3 and J usage is TRBJ2-3, with unresolved D. The CDR3 consists of 15 residues. V lost 3 bases to trimming and J lost 0 bases, with 10 bases between them. Germline CDR1 ENHRY, CDR2 SYGVKD. CDR3 sequence (DNA): TGTGCCATCAGTGATTTGATAGGGAGCACAGATACGCAGTATTTT. Translated: CAISDLIGSTDTQYF.

The genes are TRBV28 and TRBJ2-3, with D maybe TRBD2 (6 bases). Trimming stripped 3 bases from V and 4 bases from J, with 26 bases between. CDR1 is MDHEN and CDR2 is SYDVKM in the germline V gene. The CDR3 spans 19 residues. CDR3 sequence (DNA): TGTGCCAGCAGTTTCCCAGGACATCATAGCGGAGAGGAGGCAGATACGCAGTATTTT. Translating it yields CASSFPGHHSGEEADTQYF.

The table lists this clonotype with a count of one. The chain links TRBV12-3 or TRBV12-4 to TRBJ1-2; 8 positions agree with TRBD1. Losses at the gene ends were 5 bases for V and 5 bases for J; bases not matched to a gene: 7. The CDR3 is 14 amino acids. The CDR3 loop reads CASSTGQARYGYTF. In DNA form, the CDR3 reads TGTGCCAGCAGTACGGGACAGGCGAGGTATGGCTACACCTTC.

The chain employs TRBV30 and TRBJ1-6; D is perhaps TRBD1 (6 bases). The CDR3 spans 15 residues. The germline V gene encodes CDR1 GTSNPN and CDR2 SVGIG (reference sequence). V was pared by 3 bases and J by 2 bases, with 11 bases between. In nucleotides, the CDR3 is TGTGCCTGGAGATTGGACAGTCCCTATAATTCACCCCTCCACTTT. It yields the protein CAWRLDSPYNSPLHF.

A remark on this clonotype: One end of the junction does not line up with germline, which may come from a read error. The chain uses TRBV12-3 or TRBV12-4 and TRBJ2-1, with D unresolved. The CDR3 sequence is 11 residues long. As DNA, the CDR3 is TGTGCCAGCATCACCCTCGGTGAGCATTTCTTC. Translating it yields CASITLGEHFF.

With respect to this clonotype: A read error is likely here: a far larger clone is one base away. V gene TRBV6-2 or TRBV6-3 combines with J gene TRBJ1-2; 7 bases map to TRBD1. V shed 7 bases, J shed 4 bases, and the junction held 12 bases outside the gene matches. This CDR3 has 15 residues. From germline, CDR1 is MNHEY and CDR2 SVGEGT. CDR3 sequence reads: CASTADRYMGYGYTF. CDR3 bases: TGTGCCAGCACCGCGGACAGGTATATGGGCTATGGCTACACCTTC.

This clonotype has at least ten counts. The chain uses TRBV10-3 and TRBJ2-1; D remains unclear. The CDR3 spans 13 residues. The V end lost 4 bases, the J end lost 5 bases, and 9 bases lay between the germline ends. Germline V gene data show CDR1 as ENHRY and CDR2 as SYGVKD. CDR3 amino acids: CAISAQPNNEQFF. The DNA of the CDR3 is TGTGCCATCAGTGCACAGCCTAACAATGAGCAGTTCTTC.

There are many counts of this clonotype. The genes are TRBV27 and TRBJ1-5; no reliable D call. The CDR3 runs to 14 residues. The germline V and J ends were trimmed by 6 bases and 2 bases, with 11 bases remaining between them. Per germline, CDR1 MNHEY and CDR2 SMNVEV (reference sequence). CDR3 in amino acids: CASSRTARNQPQHF. CDR3 nucleotides: TGTGCCAGCAGCCGAACAGCTCGCAATCAGCCCCAGCATTTT.

In regard to this clonotype: This is likely an artifact of a read error, given a far larger clone one base away. The V and J genes are TRBV6-4 and TRBJ2-7; tentative D call: TRBD1 (5 bases). The V gene lost 4 bases and the J gene lost 5 bases, with 15 bases spanning the gap. The CDR3 runs 14 residues. The V gene's germline CDR1 is MRHNA and CDR2 SNTAGT. CDR3 loop: CASSGQGHSDEQYF. The DNA of the CDR3 is TGTGCCAGCAGTGGCCAGGGCCATTCGGACGAGCAGTACTTC.

This clonotype is labeled medium-sized. This chain joins TRBV19 and TRBJ2-2, with 14 bases lining up with TRBD2. The trim removed 5 bases at V and 6 bases at J, leaving 2 bases unmatched. The CDR3 contains 15 residues. CDR1 LNHDA and CDR2 SQIVND come from the germline V gene (reference sequence). CDR3 amino acids: CASSLTSGRAGELFF. The CDR3, as DNA: TGTGCCAGTAGTTTGACTAGCGGGAGGGCCGGGGAGCTGTTTTTT.

This clonotype was counted ten times or more. This may be a read error, as it is one base from a much larger clone. The chain uses TRBV9 and TRBJ1-2; D ambiguous. Germline CDR1 is SGDLS and CDR2 is YYNGEE. The CDR3 extends over 12 amino acids. Trimming cost V 6 bases and J 4 bases, with 10 bases left between them. CDR3 sequence: CASMGSSYGYTF. The CDR3 nucleotides read TGTGCCAGCATGGGATCCTCCTATGGCTACACCTTC.

Relative to its sample, this clonotype is medium-sized. The genes are TRBV20-1 and TRBJ1-6; tentative D call: TRBD1 (5 bases). The V end lost 6 bases, the J end lost 7 bases, and 19 bases lay between the germline ends. The length of the CDR3 is 15 residues. Germline V gene sequence: CDR1 DFQATT, CDR2 SNEGSKA (reference sequence). CDR3 bases: TGCAGTGCCACACGACCTATGGGGCAAAATTCACCCCTCCACTTT. Translating it yields CSATRPMGQNSPLHF.

The rearrangement links TRBV28 to TRBJ1-1; D may be TRBD1 (5 bases). CDR1 and CDR2 from the germline V gene are MDHEN and SYDVKM. Trimming cost V 6 bases and J 3 bases, with 11 bases left between them. This CDR3 spans 13 amino acids. The CDR3 spells CASRDQGYTEAFF. The DNA for the CDR3 is TGTGCCAGCAGGGATCAGGGTTACACTGAAGCTTTCTTT.

This clonotype appeared a single time. With a much larger clone just one base away, this may be a read error. This chain links TRBV6-1 with TRBJ2-7; D is ambiguous. Trimming left V 5 bases short and J 3 bases short, with 11 bases between. The CDR3 has 13 amino acids. Per germline, CDR1 MNHNS and CDR2 SASEGT. CDR3 amino acids: CASSRSYYYEQYF. The CDR3, as DNA: TGTGCCAGCAGTCGGAGCTACTACTACGAGCAGTACTTC.

This clonotype was counted many times. V is TRBV18 and J is TRBJ2-3, with 8 bases aligning to TRBD1. Germline lookup yields CDR1 KGHSH and CDR2 LQKENI. The CDR3 length is 16 residues. V trimming: 4 bases; J trimming: 2 bases; junction bases outside the gene matches: 8. For the CDR3, the DNA is TGTGCCAGCTCACTCCGACAGGGGTCCTCCACAGATACGCAGTATTTT. Its protein product is CASSLRQGSSTDTQYF.

In DNA form, the CDR3 reads TGTGCCAGCAGTGAGGGGACAGGGGGCGGCACAGATACGCAGTATTTT. Protein product: CASSEGTGGGTDTQYF. V and J are TRBV6-1 and TRBJ2-3; TRBD1 agrees at 12 bases. Germline CDR1 is MNHNS and CDR2 is SASEGT. The ends lost 3 bases at V and 1 base at J; junction bases unmatched: 2. CDR3 length: 16 residues.

Note on this clonotype: Since a far larger clone is one base different, this is likely a read error. The chain uses TRBV6-4 and TRBJ1-2, with D possibly TRBD1 on 6 matching bases. CDR3 size: 15 residues. Germline CDR1 is MRHNA and CDR2 is SNTAGT. V lost 6 bases, J lost 4 bases, and 18 bases lay in between. The CDR3 spells CASRFASGAVYGYTF. The CDR3, as DNA: TGTGCCAGCAGATTCGCATCAGGGGCTGTCTATGGCTACACCTTC.

The chain has TRBV30 and TRBJ2-7, with 7 bases fitting TRBD2. This CDR3 spans 15 amino acids. Germline V CDR1 and CDR2: GTSNPN, SVGIG (reference sequence). Germline trimming cut 3 bases from V and 2 bases from J; bases unmatched to any gene: 10. In DNA form, the CDR3 reads TGTGCCTGGAGCCCCCTAGCGGTTCGAACCTACGAGCAGTACTTC. Its protein product is CAWSPLAVRTYEQYF.